This section outlines one T cell receptor (beta chain) sequence together with its context. The CDR3 is 13 residues long. In germline, CDR1 is MDHEN, CDR2 SYDVKM. This sample is drawn from a study of CXCR3-negative and CXCR3-positive naive CD8 T cells. UMI-labeled TRB cDNA libraries were prepared by 5' RACE. TCRdb reprocessed the 5' RACE reads and stores each CDR3 protein as one record, lacking DNA. The ten most abundant clones cover 1.5% to 2% of a sample with fewer than 95,000 distinct CDR3 sequences. The sample taken for sequencing was naive CXCR3- CD8+ T cells from blood. The subset here: CD45RO-CCR7+CD27+CD95- naive CD8+ T cells lacking CXCR3 (TNR3-). The source of this sequence is a human donor in good health. Some clones in this sample may be carry-over from other donors' samples. J is TRBJ2-5 and V is TRBV28. CDR3 residues: CASSLRWGETQYF.